This T cell receptor beta chain was captured in a study of blood T cell repertoires in COVID-19. Study as a whole: Donors in the United States, Italy and Spain gave samples during acute or convalescent COVID-19.

Germline V gene lookup returns CDR1 SNHLY and CDR2 FYNNEI. Deletions cut 6 bases from V and 1 base from J, with 12 bases between. The CDR3 has 14 amino acids. Sequenced by immunoSEQ multiplex PCR; TCRdb stores in-frame clones only, minus some. The sample has 80,000 or so clones; more than 80% are singletons. Source material: peripheral blood. The TCR comes from a woman at least 80 years old with acute or convalescent COVID-19. This chain connects TRBV2 to TRBJ1-2; D may be TRBD1 (5 bases). CDR3 loop: CASRYTGGNYGYTF. As DNA, the CDR3 is TGTGCCAGCAGGTATACAGGCGGTAACTATGGCTACACCTTC.